The present T cell receptor beta chain was sequenced within a study of blood T cell repertoires in COVID-19. Study-level background: Acute and convalescent COVID-19 samples came from the United States, Italy and Spain. In each case, the material was cDNA or gDNA derived from T cells, B-cell-depleted T cells, or PBMCs.

Authors' methods: Reference gene primer amplification gave estimated nucleated cell counts. The protocol was immunoSEQ multiplex PCR, while the TCRdb copy is restricted to in-frame clones and leaves out a portion. V and J calls and clone size are given by that table; D and trimming were obtained from the DNA. The sample includes some 130,000 clones, 80% to 90% seen only once; the top ten take approximately 3.3%. Looked up from germline, CDR1 is SGHRS and CDR2 is YFSETQ. The CDR3 covers 13 residues. Trimming took 4 bases from V and 4 from J, leaving 11 bases between them. The specimen was peripheral blood. This clonotype originated in a woman in her fifties or sixties with acute or convalescent COVID-19. The chain recombines TRBV5-1 with TRBJ1-2; D remains ambiguous. The CDR3 loop reads CASSQDSSYGYTF. For the CDR3, the DNA is TGCGCCAGCAGCCAAGACTCAAGCTATGGCTACACCTTC.